The following is a T cell receptor beta chain sequence with its context. Its specificity is unknown. The donors were in the approximately 120-subject validation cohort; that cohort was separate from the roughly 700-subject first cohort. The sample originates from a study of cytomegalovirus exposure and HLA in healthy donors. Study in general: A later analysis reported the 120 or so validation repertoires used the same platform as the approximately 670 first-cohort repertoires.

The repertoire was sequenced with immunoSEQ multiplex PCR; TCRdb's copy has only in-frame clones and lacks some. Here the sample spans roughly 130,000 clones, over 80% being singletons. Findings and limits, study-wide: There were fewer than 200 TCR beta chains listed as cytomegalovirus-associated. While the bulk of TCR sequences proved rare, some public TCRs turned up in many donors.

Specimen: PBMCs. The receptor was isolated from a woman aged 25 to 45 in good health and CMV-seropositive.

Here the CDR3 DNA reads TGTGCCAGCAGCTCGTATAAGACTAGCGGGAGTAGCACCGGGGAGCTGTTTTTT. Translated, it gives CASSSYKTSGSSTGELFF. The rearrangement links TRBV13 to TRBJ2-2, with 12 bases aligning to TRBD2. This CDR3 contains 18 residues. V shed 4 bases, J shed 4 bases, and the junction held 10 bases outside the gene matches. In germline, CDR1 is PRHDT, CDR2 FYEKMQ (reference sequence).